This T cell receptor beta chain stems from a study of STAT5B mutations in CD4+ large granular lymphocyte leukemia. Study-level points and caveats: Top patient clones used TRBV06 genes more often: 8/27 versus 2/35 in controls.

Worth noting for this clone: The antigen is undetermined.

The V gene end was trimmed by 2 bases and the J gene end by 9 bases; junction bases not matched to a gene: 0. Germline V CDR1 and CDR2: SEHNR, FQNEAQ (reference sequence). The CDR3 contains 13 residues. Profiling relied on immunoSEQ multiplex PCR, and the TCRdb table lists in-frame clones only, not all of them. Among 25,000 to 30,000 clones listed, approximately 80% were seen once. The rearrangement joins TRBV7-9 to TRBJ2-1, with 11 bases lining up with TRBD2. The receptor's source is a human donor in good health. Sequenced input: CD4+ T cells from blood buffy coats. CDR3 residues: CASSLLAGGEQFF. In nucleotides, the CDR3 is TGTGCCAGCAGCTTACTAGCGGGAGGTGAGCAGTTCTTC.